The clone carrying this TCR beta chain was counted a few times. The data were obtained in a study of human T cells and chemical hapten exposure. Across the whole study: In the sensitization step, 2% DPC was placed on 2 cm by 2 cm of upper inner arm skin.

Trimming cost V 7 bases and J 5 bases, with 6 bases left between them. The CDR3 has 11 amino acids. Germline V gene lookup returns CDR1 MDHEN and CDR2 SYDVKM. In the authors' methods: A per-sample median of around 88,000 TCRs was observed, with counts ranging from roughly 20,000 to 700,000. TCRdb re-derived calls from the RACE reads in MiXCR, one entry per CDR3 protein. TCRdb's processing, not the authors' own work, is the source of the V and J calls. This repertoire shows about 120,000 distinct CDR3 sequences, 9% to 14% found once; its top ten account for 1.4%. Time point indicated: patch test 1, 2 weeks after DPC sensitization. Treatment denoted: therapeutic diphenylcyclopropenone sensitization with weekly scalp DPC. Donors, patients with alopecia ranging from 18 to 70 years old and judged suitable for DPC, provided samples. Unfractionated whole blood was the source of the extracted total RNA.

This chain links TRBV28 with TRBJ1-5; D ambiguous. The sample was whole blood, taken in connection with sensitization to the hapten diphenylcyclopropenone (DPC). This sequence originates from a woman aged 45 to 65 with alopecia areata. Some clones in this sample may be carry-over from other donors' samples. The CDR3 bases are TGTGCCAGCAAGAGGGATCAGCCCCAGCATTTT. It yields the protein CASKRDQPQHF.